One and the same sample provided the 13 T cell receptor beta chains below, sequenced in a study of control samples from healthy donors and cancer patients. Produced via immunoSEQ multiplex PCR; TCRdb's table is partial and in-frame only. The data contain some 37,000 clones, roughly 92% of them singletons. The sample was blood. The origin of the receptors is a woman in her 50s in good health.

This clone has just a few counts. J is TRBJ2-2 and V is TRBV19, with a weak D call TRBD1 (5 bases). The CDR3 spans 14 residues. The V end lost 2 bases, the J end lost 5 bases, and 9 bases lay between the germline ends. Germline values: CDR1 LNHDA, CDR2 SQIVND (reference sequence). The CDR3 DNA reads as TGTGCCAGTAGTATATTTGCAGGGACCGGGGAGCTGTTTTTT. Protein: CASSIFAGTGELFF. The whole variable domain, filled in from reference TRBV19 and TRBJ2-2, reads DGGITQSPKYLFRKEGQNVTLSCEQNLNHDAMYWYRQDPGQGLRLIYYSQIVNDFQKGDIAEGYSVSREKKESFPLTVTSAQKNPTAFYLCASSIFAGTGELFFGEGSRLTVL.

The gene calls are TRBV24-1 and TRBJ2-7; TRBD1 or TRBD2 may be the D gene (5 bases each). CDR1 is KGHDR and CDR2 is SFDVKD in the germline V gene. The CDR3 spans 15 residues. The V and J ends lost 3 bases and 5 bases respectively, with 16 bases between them. In nucleotides, the CDR3 is TGTGCCACCAGTGATCCCGGGCCCGGGACCCACGAGCAGTACTTC. This gives the protein CATSDPGPGTHEQYF.

This chain links TRBV19 with TRBJ1-5, with D possibly TRBD1 on 6 matching bases. This CDR3 contains 17 residues. Germline V gene lookup returns CDR1 LNHDA and CDR2 SQIVND (reference sequence). Trimming took 6 bases from V and 0 from J, leaving 18 bases between them. CDR3 loop: CASSSEGQIHSNQPQHF. CDR3 DNA sequence: TGTGCCAGTAGCAGCGAAGGACAGATACATAGCAATCAGCCCCAGCATTTT.

The chain is built from TRBV2 and TRBJ1-5; no definite D call. The CDR3 runs 14 residues. Germline lookup yields CDR1 SNHLY and CDR2 FYNNEI. The ends were cut back, 6 bases at V and 6 bases at J, with 15 bases in the middle. CDR3 amino acids: CASSYTGRSQPQHF. CDR3 in DNA: TGTGCCAGCAGCTACACTGGACGGAGTCAGCCCCAGCATTTT.

The chain is built from TRBV27 and TRBJ2-7; D might be TRBD1 or TRBD2, each matching 5 bases. Germline CDR1 and CDR2: MNHEY and SMNVEV (reference sequence). The ends were cut back, 6 bases at V and 5 bases at J, with 20 bases in the middle. The CDR3 loop spans 15 amino acids. The CDR3 protein is CASSLGVGGFDEQYF. In DNA form, the CDR3 reads TGTGCCAGCAGCTTGGGTGTTGGGGGTTTCGACGAGCAGTACTTC.

The chain joins TRBV19 to TRBJ1-5; D unclear. The germline V gene encodes CDR1 LNHDA and CDR2 SQIVND (reference sequence). This CDR3 contains 15 residues. Trimming took off 6 bases at V and 2 bases at J, with 14 bases between the two ends. The CDR3 here is CASRDDSSGNQPQHF. The CDR3 DNA reads as TGTGCCAGTAGGGATGATTCTTCAGGCAATCAGCCCCAGCATTTT.

V is TRBV4-3 and J is TRBJ2-3; the D is unclear. V shed 2 bases and J shed 4 bases, with 10 bases lying between them. This CDR3 region has 14 residues. CDR1 and CDR2 (germline): LGHNA, YSLEER. Here the CDR3 reads CASSQSYPPDTQYF. CDR3 nucleotide sequence: TGCGCCAGCAGCCAATCCTACCCCCCAGATACGCAGTATTTT.

The chain joins TRBV6-1 to TRBJ1-1; D is unclear. Looked up from germline, CDR1 is MNHNS and CDR2 is SASEGT. The CDR3 length is 14 residues. V was clipped by 3 bases and J by 0 bases, with 8 bases between them. The CDR3 is CASSDKGMNTEAFF. For the CDR3, the DNA is TGTGCCAGCAGTGACAAGGGTATGAACACTGAAGCTTTCTTT.

The rearrangement joins TRBV3-1 (or the pseudogene TRBV3-2) to TRBJ2-2; D gene unclear. Per germline, CDR1 LGHDT and CDR2 YNNKEL (reference sequence). The CDR3 is 12 residues long. Trimming shortened V by 7 bases and J by 4 bases, and 7 bases separated the two germline ends. CDR3: CASNHGTGELFF. The CDR3 DNA follows: TGTGCCAGCAACCACGGCACCGGGGAGCTGTTTTTT.

The V gene is TRBV10-3, the J gene TRBJ1-5; D not resolved. The CDR3 runs 14 residues. Trimming cost V 10 bases and J 6 bases, with 19 bases left between them. CDR1 ENHRY and CDR2 SYGVKD come from the germline V gene. CDR3 in amino acids: CASGGAQIGQPQHF. CDR3 sequence (DNA): TGTGCCAGCGGCGGTGCCCAAATCGGTCAGCCCCAGCATTTT.

This clone was picked up one time. The chain links TRBV7-9 to TRBJ1-1, with D uncertain. The CDR3 contains 13 residues. The germline V gene has CDR1 SEHNR and CDR2 FQNEAQ (reference sequence). V was cut by 7 bases and J by 1 base, with 10 bases left in between. The DNA of the CDR3 is TGTGCCAGCAAAGCGTTACCGAACACTGAAGCTTTCTTT. Its translation: CASKALPNTEAFF.

The CDR3 DNA follows: TGTGCCAGCAGTTTATATCCCAGGGGGTTCTATGGCTACACCTTC. Protein: CASSLYPRGFYGYTF. The V gene is TRBV28, the J gene TRBJ1-2; TRBD1 aligns across 7 bases. Looked up from germline, CDR1 is MDHEN and CDR2 is SYDVKM. The CDR3 is 15 amino acids. The ends lost 1 base at V and 4 bases at J; junction bases unmatched: 6.

The chain has TRBV28 and TRBJ1-1, with 8 bases matching TRBD1. Germline values: CDR1 MDHEN, CDR2 SYDVKM. This CDR3 spans 16 amino acids. J was trimmed by 5 bases and V by 3 bases; bases with no gene match: 11. The CDR3 loop reads CASSFAGGDRSTEAFF. CDR3 nucleotides: TGTGCCAGCAGTTTCGCAGGGGGCGACCGGTCGACTGAAGCTTTCTTT. Full variable domain (outside the CDR3, taken from reference TRBV28 and TRBJ1-1): DVKVTQSSRYLVKRTGEKVFLECVQDMDHENMFWYRQDPGLGLRLIYFSYDVKMKEKGDIPEGYSVSREKKERFSLILESASTNQTSMYLCASSFAGGDRSTEAFFGQGTRLTVV.